A single sample gave rise to the 25 T cell receptor beta chains below, sequenced in a study of blood T cell repertoires in COVID-19. Assay used: immunoSEQ multiplex PCR; TCRdb lists only in-frame clones, some missing. The sample has tens of thousands of clones, about 88% seen once. The sequenced material came from peripheral blood. The receptor source for this set is an older man in a cohort sampled during active COVID-19.

This clone occurred once. The J gene is TRBJ2-1, the V gene TRBV7-9; a possible D gene is TRBD2 (6 bases). Deletions cut 5 bases from V and 5 bases from J, with 19 bases between. This CDR3 region has 16 residues. Looked up from germline, CDR1 is SEHNR and CDR2 is FQNEAQ (reference sequence). The CDR3 region is CASSPTGTRLNNEQFF. In DNA, the CDR3 is TGTGCCAGCAGCCCAACCGGGACTCGACTAAACAATGAGCAGTTCTTC.

The chain couples TRBV7-2 to TRBJ2-1; 12 bases are shared with TRBD2. This CDR3 is built from 17 residues. Germline CDR1 is SGHTA and CDR2 is FQGNSA. J lost 0 bases, V lost 6 bases, and 6 bases had no gene match. This chain's CDR3 is CASSRTSGVSSYNEQFF. The CDR3 coding sequence is TGTGCCAGCAGTCGGACTAGCGGGGTTAGCTCCTACAATGAGCAGTTCTTC.

The rearrangement uses TRBV3-1 (or the pseudogene TRBV3-2) and TRBJ2-1, with a weak D call TRBD1 (6 bases). The germline V gene has CDR1 LGHDT and CDR2 YNNKEL (reference sequence). V dropped 2 bases and J dropped 7 bases, with 6 bases sitting between them. CDR3 length equals 12 residues. The CDR3 reads CASSQRGNEQFF. DNA for the CDR3: TGTGCCAGCAGCCAAAGGGGGAATGAGCAGTTCTTC.

The genes are TRBV30 and TRBJ2-2; no clear D gene. V was shortened by 4 bases and J by 14 bases, with 20 bases between the two germline ends. CDR1 is GTSNPN and CDR2 is SVGIG in the germline V gene (reference sequence). There are 13 residues in the CDR3. CDR3 residues: CAWNPPPLRSLFF. As DNA, the CDR3 is TGTGCCTGGAATCCCCCACCGCTTCGTAGTCTGTTTTTT.

The rearrangement joins TRBV5-4 to TRBJ2-7; 7 bases map to TRBD1. The V segment lost 0 bases and the J segment 7 bases; nucleotides outside the gene matches: 10. The CDR3 length is 15 residues. Germline CDR1 and CDR2: SGHNT and YYREEE (reference sequence). The CDR3 DNA sequence: TGTGCCAGCAGCTTGGGTACCGACAGGGATCGGGAGCAGTACTTC. It specifies CASSLGTDRDREQYF.

V usage is TRBV3-1 (or the pseudogene TRBV3-2) and J usage is TRBJ2-4; the D gene is possibly TRBD1 (5 bases). V was trimmed by 1 base and J by 1 base, leaving 14 bases between them. The CDR3 has 17 residues. Per the germline V gene, CDR1 is LGHDT and CDR2 is YNNKEL (reference sequence). The CDR3 protein is CASSQAIQGWAKNIQYF. The DNA of the CDR3 is TGTGCCAGCAGCCAAGCCATCCAGGGTTGGGCCAAAAACATTCAGTACTTC.

The V call is TRBV11-3, the J call TRBJ2-1; 7 bases fit TRBD2. The CDR3 totals 17 residues. Germline CDR1 reads SGHNT; CDR2 reads YENEEA. With 4 bases clipped from V and 0 bases from J, the junction kept 9 bases outside the gene matches. This CDR3 reads CASSSPGRASSYNEQFF. CDR3 bases: TGTGCCAGCAGCTCGCCGGGGAGGGCGAGCTCCTACAATGAGCAGTTCTTC.

Only one count was recorded for this clone. The rearrangement uses TRBV5-7 and TRBJ2-5; D perhaps matches TRBD1 (6 bases). TRBV5-7 carries the ORF label, with uncertain function. The V and J ends lost 3 bases and 5 bases respectively, with 14 bases between them. The CDR3 runs 14 residues. CDR3 region: CASSWVGARETQYF. The CDR3 nucleotides are TGTGCCAGCAGCTGGGTGGGGGCGCGGGAGACCCAGTACTTC.

The CDR3 DNA reads as TGTGCCAGCAGCGGCAGAAGCGGGGGCCCCGGGGAGCTGTTTTTT. Encoded protein: CASSGRSGGPGELFF. The chain links TRBV9 to TRBJ2-2, with 8 bases identical to TRBD2. From germline, CDR1 is SGDLS and CDR2 YYNGEE. The trim removed 3 bases at V and 6 bases at J, leaving 7 bases unmatched. The CDR3 length is 15 residues.

This clone appeared a single time. This chain connects TRBV18 to TRBJ2-3; a possible D gene is TRBD1 (5 bases). This CDR3 has 15 residues. In germline, CDR1 is KGHSH, CDR2 LQKENI. The ends were cut back, 1 base at V and 4 bases at J, with 12 bases in the middle. The CDR3 sequence: CASSPLGQPPDTQYF. The CDR3 nucleotides read TGTGCCAGCTCACCACTGGGGCAGCCCCCAGATACGCAGTATTTT.

The V gene is TRBV6-5, the J gene TRBJ1-5, with 9 bases identical to TRBD1. Germline values: CDR1 MNHEY, CDR2 SVGAGI. The CDR3 has 15 amino acids. After removal of 6 bases from V and 2 bases from J, the junction contained 5 bases not matched to a gene. The CDR3 DNA reads as TGTGCCAGCAGAGATACAGGGGGCCGCAATCAGCCCCAGCATTTT. Protein sequence: CASRDTGGRNQPQHF.

This chain uses TRBV7-6 with TRBJ1-2, with TRBD1 matching 10 bases. From germline, CDR1 is SGHVS and CDR2 FNYEAQ. The CDR3 has 13 residues. Trimming at V came to 3 bases and at J to 6 bases, leaving 1 base not matched to a gene. CDR3 DNA: TGTGCCAGCAGCTTCGGACAGGGGGATGGCTACACCTTC. Protein product: CASSFGQGDGYTF.

DNA of the CDR3: TGTGCCAGCTCACCATCGACAGGTGCTTACAATGAGCAGTTCTTC. As protein: CASSPSTGAYNEQFF. The chain is built from TRBV18 and TRBJ2-1; D perhaps matches TRBD1 (6 bases). This CDR3 has 15 amino acids. Germline values: CDR1 KGHSH, CDR2 LQKENI. Deletions cut 2 bases from V and 4 bases from J, with 12 bases between.

This chain uses TRBV7-2 with TRBJ2-3; 11 positions agree with TRBD2. Trimming at V came to 5 bases and at J to 2 bases, leaving 6 bases not matched to a gene. The germline V gene has CDR1 SGHTA and CDR2 FQGNSA. The CDR3 contains 16 residues. CDR3 nucleotide sequence: TGTGCCAGCAGCCTGAGACTAGCGGGATTCACAGATACGCAGTATTTT. This sequence encodes CASSLRLAGFTDTQYF.

The chain uses TRBV3-1 (or the pseudogene TRBV3-2) and TRBJ2-5; the D is unclear. Germline V gene sequence: CDR1 LGHDT, CDR2 YNNKEL (reference sequence). The CDR3 is 13 amino acids. V was pared by 0 bases and J by 10 bases, with 12 bases between. This chain's CDR3 is CASSQDIPVGQYF. CDR3 coding DNA: TGTGCCAGCAGCCAAGATATCCCGGTTGGCCAGTACTTC.

This rearrangement joins TRBV5-1 to TRBJ2-7; TRBD1 might be the D (6 bases). The CDR3 covers 14 residues. With 0 bases removed from V and 3 bases from J, the gap between germline ends came to 10 bases. In germline, CDR1 is SGHRS, CDR2 YFSETQ. The CDR3 DNA reads as TGCGCCAGCAGCTTGGCAGGGGCCAACTACGAGCAGTACTTC. Amino acids: CASSLAGANYEQYF.

The chain recombines TRBV3-1 (or the pseudogene TRBV3-2) with TRBJ1-2, with D perhaps matching TRBD1 (5 bases). The CDR3 loop spans 16 amino acids. The V end was cut by 2 bases, the J end by 0 bases, with 13 bases between. The germline V gene has CDR1 LGHDT and CDR2 YNNKEL (reference sequence). The CDR3 loop reads CASSQPLTATNYGYTF. CDR3 bases: TGTGCCAGCAGCCAACCATTGACAGCCACTAACTATGGCTACACCTTC.

This chain uses TRBV11-3 with TRBJ2-3; tentatively, D is TRBD2 (7 bases). The CDR3 loop spans 16 amino acids. Trimming pared 5 bases from V and 4 bases from J, leaving 19 bases between. In germline, CDR1 is SGHNT, CDR2 YENEEA. The CDR3 loop is CASSEGGGSPPDTQYF. CDR3 bases: TGTGCCAGCAGCGAGGGGGGCGGGAGTCCGCCAGATACGCAGTATTTT.

V is TRBV10-3 and J is TRBJ1-3; D gene ambiguous. Trimming shortened V by 0 bases and J by 0 bases, and 15 bases separated the two germline ends. Germline V gives CDR1 ENHRY, CDR2 SYGVKD. The CDR3 runs 18 residues. The chain's CDR3 is CAISESKQSLSSGNTIYF. The CDR3 DNA follows: TGTGCCATCAGTGAGTCGAAACAGTCTCTTAGCTCTGGAAACACCATATATTTT.

The V call is TRBV9, the J call TRBJ2-7; TRBD1 matches 9 bases. Per germline, CDR1 SGDLS and CDR2 YYNGEE. The CDR3 is 15 residues long. V lost 2 bases, J lost 0 bases, and 3 bases stayed unmatched. The CDR3 DNA sequence: TGTGCCAGCAGCGTCGGGACAGGGTCCTCCTACGAGCAGTACTTC. Its protein is CASSVGTGSSYEQYF.

This clone was found once. The chain has TRBV18 and TRBJ1-6; D not certain. Trimming shortened V by 3 bases and J by 6 bases, and 15 bases separated the two germline ends. Per germline, CDR1 KGHSH and CDR2 LQKENI. The CDR3 length is 16 residues. DNA for the CDR3: TGTGCCAGCTCACCGTTTCAGGATATGGTTAATTCACCCCTCCACTTT. Amino acid sequence: CASSPFQDMVNSPLHF.

V gene TRBV2 combines with J gene TRBJ2-5; TRBD2 might be the D (6 bases). Germline assignment: CDR1 SNHLY and CDR2 FYNNEI. The V and J ends lost 8 bases and 1 base respectively, with 17 bases between them. The CDR3 is 15 residues long. The CDR3 region has the DNA TGTGCCAGCGGGACCCTGGGACTGCCCCAAGAGACCCAGTACTTC. Protein sequence: CASGTLGLPQETQYF.

The rearrangement links TRBV5-3 to TRBJ1-4; TRBD1 matches at 8 bases. TRBV5-3 counts as an open reading frame of uncertain function. Trimming removed 1 base from V and 8 bases from J; junction bases left unmatched: 4. The CDR3 is 14 residues long. The CDR3 loop reads CARSLIYRGEKLFF. In DNA form, the CDR3 reads TGTGCCAGAAGCTTGATCTACAGGGGGGAAAAACTGTTTTTT.

The CDR3 loop reads CSVVGQGDTEAFF. The CDR3 DNA is TGCAGCGTTGTGGGACAGGGGGACACTGAAGCTTTCTTT. V gene TRBV29-1 combines with J gene TRBJ1-1, with 11 bases fitting TRBD1. CDR1 is SQVTM and CDR2 is ANQGSEA in the germline V gene. The CDR3 spans 13 residues. Unmatched junction bases numbered 1, after V lost 4 bases and J lost 3 bases.

The chain employs TRBV4-3 and TRBJ1-2; possibly TRBD1 for D (5 bases). Germline assignment: CDR1 LGHNA and CDR2 YSLEER. This CDR3 spans 15 amino acids. V was pared by 0 bases and J by 5 bases, with 13 bases between. The CDR3 spells CASSQDLVRAYGYTF. DNA of the CDR3: TGCGCCAGCAGCCAAGATTTGGTCAGGGCGTATGGCTACACCTTC.